This T cell receptor beta chain stems from a study of vaccination and CD4 T cells after COVID-19. Overall study: Median time from second vaccine dose to sampling was about 70 days (14 to 241).

This sample's treatment: roughly 10-day PBMC culture with coronavirus spike peptide pools or control peptides (ViraFEST assay). PCR tests turned positive between March and December 2020, before US Alpha, Beta and Delta variants. Overall study findings and caveats: When vaccine-specific clones from convalescent patients were examined, 304 of 307 were spike mono-reactive.

Cultured CD4+ T cell DNA was sequenced using the Oncomine TCR Beta short-read assay. TCRdb re-called the PCR reads through MiXCR, storing one row per CDR3 protein. Among 9,000 to 13,000 distinct CDR3 sequences listed, around 73% were seen once. V shed 8 bases and J shed 2 bases, with 15 bases lying between them. CDR1 is SNHLY, CDR2 FYNNEI, per germline. The CDR3 loop spans 14 amino acids. On this clonotype itself: No antigen is known for it.

This clonotype was sampled from a human donor who had recovered from COVID-19. V gene TRBV2 combines with J gene TRBJ1-2; D unresolved. The sequenced sample consisted of CD4+ T cells from blood, cultured in vitro. The CDR3 region is CASGSWGANYGYTF. Written as DNA, the CDR3 is TGTGCCAGCGGATCTTGGGGAGCCAACTATGGCTACACCTTC. The full variable domain, with the rest looked up from reference TRBV2 and TRBJ1-2, is EPEVTQTPSHQVTQMGQEVILRCVPISNHLYFYWYRQILGQKVEFLVSFYNNEISEKSEIFDDQFSVERPDGSNFTLKIRSTKLEDSAMYFCASGSWGANYGYTFGSGTRLTVV.